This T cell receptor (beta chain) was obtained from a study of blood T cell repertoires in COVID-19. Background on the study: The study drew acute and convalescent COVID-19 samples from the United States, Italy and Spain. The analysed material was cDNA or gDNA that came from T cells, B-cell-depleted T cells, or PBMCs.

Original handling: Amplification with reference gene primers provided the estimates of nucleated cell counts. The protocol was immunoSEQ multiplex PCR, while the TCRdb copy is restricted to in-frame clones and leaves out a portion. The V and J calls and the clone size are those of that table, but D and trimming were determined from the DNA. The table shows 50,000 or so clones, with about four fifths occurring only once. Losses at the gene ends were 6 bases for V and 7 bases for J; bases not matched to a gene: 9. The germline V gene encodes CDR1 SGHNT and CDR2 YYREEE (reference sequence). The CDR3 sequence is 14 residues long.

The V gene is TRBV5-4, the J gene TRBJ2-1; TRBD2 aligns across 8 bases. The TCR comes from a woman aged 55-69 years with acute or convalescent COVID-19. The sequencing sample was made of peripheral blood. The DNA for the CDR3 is TGTGCCAGCACTCCAGCGGGAGCTGAAAATGAGCAGTTCTTC. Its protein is CASTPAGAENEQFF.